The table lists the clone carrying this T cell receptor (beta chain) with a few counts. Its target is unknown. The data derive from a study of cytomegalovirus exposure and HLA in healthy donors. In the PCR, 60 Vbeta and 13 Jbeta primers were used. Here immunoSEQ multiplex PCR was the method, and the copy in TCRdb shows in-frame clones only, minus some. This sample has about 120,000 clones; 77% occur once, and the top ten carry approximately 3.7%. Points from the study as a whole: A classifier reportedly called cytomegalovirus status with high sensitivity and specificity. Within the data, a cluster of highly shared sequence variants was likely a sequencing artifact.

This receptor was taken from a human donor in good health. Sequences were obtained from PBMCs.

In DNA form, the CDR3 reads TGTGCCAGCAGCCCAGGCGGGGGGAGCACAGATACGCAGTATTTT. Amino acids: CASSPGGGSTDTQYF. This sequence joins TRBV13 and TRBJ2-3, with 8 bases matching TRBD2. The CDR3 spans 15 residues. Germline loops: CDR1 PRHDT, CDR2 FYEKMQ (reference sequence). J was trimmed by 0 bases and V by 5 bases; bases with no gene match: 4.